This T cell receptor (beta chain) appears in the sequencing data of a study of regulatory T cells in long-lasting Graves disease. Assembly of TCR beta libraries relied on iRepertoire HTBI primers together with Arm-PCR of CDR3 regions. TCRdb reanalysed the multiplex PCR reads using MiXCR and keeps one entry per CDR3 protein. The profile covers roughly 560,000 distinct CDR3 sequences, with around 12% appearing a single time and almost 9% taken by the ten largest. Documented time point: newly diagnosed GD, antithyroid drugs for less than 3 months. The TCR library was prepared using RNA isolated from PBMCs. V gave up 3 bases and J gave up 4 bases, with 8 bases separating them. Looked up from germline, CDR1 is KGHDR and CDR2 is SFDVKD. The CDR3 runs 13 residues. These records were also assigned to another study, of T cells in Graves' hyperthyroidism and ophthalmopathy. That work states: Exclusion of a patient resulted from uncontrolled infection, other autoimmune disease, pregnancy or lactation. HTBI primers were used for first-round RT-PCR of the TCR CDR3.

The chain carries TRBV24-1 and TRBJ2-5; D is undetermined. Here the sequenced sample was peripheral blood mononuclear cells (PBMCs), taken at new diagnosis, from a patient treated with antithyroid drugs. The source of this sequence is a woman aged 25 to 39 with Graves disease. CDR3 region: CATSDDLGETQYF. CDR3 bases: TGTGCCACCAGTGATGACTTAGGAGAGACCCAGTACTTC.